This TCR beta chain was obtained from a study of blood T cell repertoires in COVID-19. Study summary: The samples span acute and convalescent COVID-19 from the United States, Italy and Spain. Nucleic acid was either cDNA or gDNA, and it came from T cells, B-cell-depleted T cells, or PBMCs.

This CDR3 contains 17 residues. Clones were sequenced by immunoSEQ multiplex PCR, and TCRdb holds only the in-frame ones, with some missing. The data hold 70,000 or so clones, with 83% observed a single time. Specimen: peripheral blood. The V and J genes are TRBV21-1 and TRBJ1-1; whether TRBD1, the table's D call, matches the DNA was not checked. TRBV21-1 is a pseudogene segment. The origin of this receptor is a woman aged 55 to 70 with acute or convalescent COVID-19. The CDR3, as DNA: TGTGCCAGCAGCTGGCGATACAGGGTACCACCTTACACTGAAGCTTTCTTT. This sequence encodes CASSWRYRVPPYTEAFF.